This paragraph reports one TCR beta chain. The sample originates from a study of blood T cells in healthy people across ages. With a J-beta primer mix and a sample-barcoded 5' primer, a second PCR ran about 7 to 12 cycles. The yield of each sample was at least 2.5 million CDR3-containing paired-end reads. From the 5' RACE reads, TCRdb called clonotypes with MiXCR, one entry per CDR3 protein. The table includes fewer than 1,000,000 distinct CDR3 sequences, more than 35% detected once. The germline V gene has CDR1 DFQATT and CDR2 SNEGSKA (reference sequence). Trimming removed 6 bases from V and 15 bases from J; junction bases left unmatched: 23. The length of the CDR3 is 15 residues.

The sequenced sample consisted of blood. The chain has TRBV20-1 and TRBJ2-1; 7 bases are a match to TRBD1. This receptor was identified in a man at least 80 years old in good health. The CDR3, as DNA: TGCAGTGCCGCCTTCCCGAGACAGGGAACGGGACGTAGGTTCTTC. Its protein product is CSAAFPRQGTGRRFF.